This T cell receptor (beta chain) was sequenced during a study of T cells in Graves' hyperthyroidism and ophthalmopathy. Findings and caveats of the study: The model forecast ophthalmopathy, anticipating it by a median about six months before onset. Most thyroid clonotypes expanded above 0.001 were also detected in blood. Stable hyperthyroidism and ophthalmopathy were separated using 13 V-J signatures.

After removal of 0 bases from V and 5 bases from J, the junction contained 3 bases not matched to a gene. This CDR3 contains 15 residues. Germline V CDR1 and CDR2: SGHRS, YFSETQ. Clinical Activity Scores of at least 3, NOSPECS grades of at least 4 and durations under 3 months characterized ophthalmopathy patients. This clonotype was seen many times. No antigen is known for it. RNA transcripts yielded amplified TCR beta CDR3 regions. The primer set for the first-round RT-PCR of the TCR CDR3 was HTBI. From the multiplex PCR reads, TCRdb called clonotypes with MiXCR, one entry per CDR3 protein. The table has 330,000 or so distinct CDR3 sequences, less than 20% seen once.

Source material: blood. This receptor was identified in a man in his fifties or sixties with Graves' ophthalmopathy. The chain combines TRBV5-1 with TRBJ2-1; 9 positions agree with TRBD2. The CDR3: CASSLEGLANNEQFF. The CDR3 DNA is TGCGCCAGCAGCTTGGAGGGACTAGCTAACAATGAGCAGTTCTTC.